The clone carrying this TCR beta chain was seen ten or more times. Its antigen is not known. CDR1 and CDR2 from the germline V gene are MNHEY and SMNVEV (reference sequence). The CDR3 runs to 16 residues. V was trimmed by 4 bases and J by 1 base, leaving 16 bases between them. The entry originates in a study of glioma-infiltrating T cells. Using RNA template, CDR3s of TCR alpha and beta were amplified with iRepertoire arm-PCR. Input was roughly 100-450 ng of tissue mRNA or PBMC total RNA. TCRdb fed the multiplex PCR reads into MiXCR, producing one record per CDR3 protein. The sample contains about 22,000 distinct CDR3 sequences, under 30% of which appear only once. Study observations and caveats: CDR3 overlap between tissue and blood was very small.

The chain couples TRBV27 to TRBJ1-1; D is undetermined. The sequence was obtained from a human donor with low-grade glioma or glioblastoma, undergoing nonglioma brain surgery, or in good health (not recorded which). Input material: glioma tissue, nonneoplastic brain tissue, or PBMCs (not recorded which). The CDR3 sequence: CASSSYLQTPNTEAFF. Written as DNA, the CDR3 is TGTGCCAGCAGTTCCTACCTTCAAACACCGAACACTGAAGCTTTCTTT.